The rows below give T cell receptor beta chains drawn from one sample of a study of cytomegalovirus exposure and HLA in healthy donors. Sequencing used immunoSEQ multiplex PCR; TCRdb keeps in-frame clones, though not all of them. The table has fewer than 130,000 clones, about three quarters seen once; the top ten hold 2.5% to 3.5%. The material sequenced was PBMCs. These TCRs come from a woman aged 60 to 75 in good health and CMV-seropositive. The CDR3 runs from the conserved cysteine through the conserved F or W. A D gene is named only where the DNA matches it firmly. The listing skips clone size in some rows; elsewhere it reads once, few, many or a size class.

v_gene,j_gene,d_gene,abundance,CDR3nt,CDR3aa
TRBV7-8,TRBJ2-2,.,.,TGTGCCAGCAGCCTGACAGAGTTCACCGGGGAGCTGTTTTTT,CASSLTEFTGELFF
TRBV7-9,TRBJ2-7,.,few,TGTGCCAGCAGACGGGGAAGCTCCTACGAGCAGTACTTC,CASRRGSSYEQYF
TRBV5-4,TRBJ1-1,.,once,TGTGCCAGCAACCTCTATGATTACACTGAAGCTTTCTTT,CASNLYDYTEAFF
TRBV6-6,TRBJ1-5,TRBD1,.,TGTGCCAGCAGTACTTACAGGGGGCGTAATGATCAGCCCCAGCATTTT,CASSTYRGRNDQPQHF
TRBV6-5,TRBJ2-7,.,.,TGTGCCAGCACCCTCTCTGGTAGCCTCCACTACGAGCAGTACTTC,CASTLSGSLHYEQYF
TRBV14,TRBJ2-7,.,.,TGTGCCAGCAGCCAAGATGGGGGGGGCCCGGCTCCCGGCTACGAGCAGTACTTC,CASSQDGGGPAPGYEQYF
TRBV6-1,TRBJ1-4,TRBD1,.,TGTGCCAGCTTTTCAGACAGGGGGGGGAGAGAAAAACTGTTTTTT,CASFSDRGGREKLFF
TRBV5-3,TRBJ1-2,.,.,TGTGCCAGAAGCTTCCCCAGGGACATCGGCTACACCTTC,CARSFPRDIGYTF
TRBV28,TRBJ1-2,.,.,TGTGCCAGCAGTTTGGGGCGCGGCTACACCTTC,CASSLGRGYTF
TRBV18,TRBJ2-7,.,few,TGTGCCAGCTCACCTGCGAAAGACTACGAGCAGTACTTC,CASSPAKDYEQYF
TRBV5-1,TRBJ2-3,.,few,TGCGCCAGCAGCTTGGCGGGCACAGATACGCAGTATTTT,CASSLAGTDTQYF
TRBV5-1,TRBJ2-3,TRBD1,few,TGCGCCAGCAGCTTGGGAGACAGGGGGGCAGATACGCAGTATTTT,CASSLGDRGADTQYF
TRBV25-1,TRBJ2-4,TRBD2,once,TGTGCCAGCAGTCCCACCGGGGGGGGAAACATTCAGTACTTC,CASSPTGGGNIQYF
TRBV29-1,TRBJ2-1,TRBD2,many,TGCAGCGTGTGGGGGACTAGCGGGAGTGGGAATGAGCAGTTCTTC,CSVWGTSGSGNEQFF
TRBV29-1,TRBJ2-2,TRBD2,.,TGCAGCACTCTAGCGGACACCGGGGAGCTGTTTTTT,CSTLADTGELFF
TRBV6-5,TRBJ1-5,.,.,TGTGCCAGCAGTTACTTAGGGGCGCATCAGCCCCAGCATTTT,CASSYLGAHQPQHF
TRBV18,TRBJ2-2,TRBD2,once,TGTGCCAGCTCACCATTCTCTGCGGGAGCCGGGGAGCTGTTTTTT,CASSPFSAGAGELFF
TRBV7-8,TRBJ1-1,.,.,TGTGCCAGCGCCGGGTCGGGGACTGAAGCTTTCTTT,CASAGSGTEAFF
TRBV6-1,TRBJ2-1,.,.,TGTGCCACCTTTCCCGGGACTCACCTCTACAATGAGCAGTTCTTC,CATFPGTHLYNEQFF
TRBV27,TRBJ2-3,.,once,TGTGCCAGCAGGAGAATAAAGGGAGGAGGGGTTGCAGATACGCAGTATTTT,CASRRIKGGGVADTQYF
TRBV2,TRBJ2-5,.,.,TGTGCCAGCAGTGAGACAAGCGGCCAAGAGACCCAGTACTTC,CASSETSGQETQYF
TRBV7-2,TRBJ2-2,TRBD1,.,TGTGCCAGCAGCTCCGGGACAGGGGATTCCGGGGAGCTGTTTTTT,CASSSGTGDSGELFF